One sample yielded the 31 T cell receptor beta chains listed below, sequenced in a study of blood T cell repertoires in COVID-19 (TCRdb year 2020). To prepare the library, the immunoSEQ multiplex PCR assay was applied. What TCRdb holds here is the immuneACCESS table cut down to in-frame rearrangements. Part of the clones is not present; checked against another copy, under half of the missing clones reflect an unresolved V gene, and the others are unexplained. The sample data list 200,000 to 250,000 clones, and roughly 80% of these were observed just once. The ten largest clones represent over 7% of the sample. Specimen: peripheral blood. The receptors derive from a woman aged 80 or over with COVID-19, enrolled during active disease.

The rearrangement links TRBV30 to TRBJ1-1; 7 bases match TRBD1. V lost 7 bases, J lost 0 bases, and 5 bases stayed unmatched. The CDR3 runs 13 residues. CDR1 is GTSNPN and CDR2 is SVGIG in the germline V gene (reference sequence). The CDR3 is CASQTGLNTEAFF. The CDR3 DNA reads TGTGCCTCCCAGACAGGGTTGAACACTGAAGCTTTCTTT.

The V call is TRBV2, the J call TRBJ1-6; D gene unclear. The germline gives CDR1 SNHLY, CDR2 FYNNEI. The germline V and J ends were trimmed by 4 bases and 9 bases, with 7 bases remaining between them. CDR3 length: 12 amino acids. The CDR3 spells CASSVEVSPLHF. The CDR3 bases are TGTGCCAGCAGTGTTGAGGTTTCACCCCTCCACTTT.

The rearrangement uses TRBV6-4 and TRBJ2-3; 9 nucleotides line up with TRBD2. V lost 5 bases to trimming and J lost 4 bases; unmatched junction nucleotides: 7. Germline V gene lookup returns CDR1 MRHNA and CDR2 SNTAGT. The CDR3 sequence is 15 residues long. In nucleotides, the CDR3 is TGTGCCAGCAGTCGTAGCGGGGGTGTGGCAGATACGCAGTATTTT. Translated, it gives CASSRSGGVADTQYF.

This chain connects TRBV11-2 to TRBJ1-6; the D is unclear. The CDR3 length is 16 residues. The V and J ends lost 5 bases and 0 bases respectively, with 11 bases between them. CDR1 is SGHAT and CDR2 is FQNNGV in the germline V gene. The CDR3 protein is CASSPTSFSYNSPLHF. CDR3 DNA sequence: TGTGCCAGCAGCCCGACATCTTTCTCCTATAATTCACCCCTCCACTTT. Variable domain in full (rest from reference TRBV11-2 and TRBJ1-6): EAGVAQSPRYKIIEKRQSVAFWCNPISGHATLYWYQQILGQGPKLLIQFQNNGVVDDSQLPKDRFSAERLKGVDSTLKIQPAKLEDSAVYLCASSPTSFSYNSPLHFGNGTRLTVT.

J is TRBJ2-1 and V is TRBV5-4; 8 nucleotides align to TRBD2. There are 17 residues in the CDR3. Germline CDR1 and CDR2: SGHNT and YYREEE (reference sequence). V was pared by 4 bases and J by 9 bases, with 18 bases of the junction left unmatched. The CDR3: CASSPDTGTSVYTEQFF. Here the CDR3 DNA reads TGTGCCAGCAGCCCAGACACCGGGACTAGTGTCTATACTGAGCAGTTCTTC.

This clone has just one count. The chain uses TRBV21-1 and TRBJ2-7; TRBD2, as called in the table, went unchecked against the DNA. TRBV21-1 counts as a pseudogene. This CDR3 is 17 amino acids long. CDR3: CASSKGGTPSYGYEQYF. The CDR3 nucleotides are TGTGCCAGCAGCAAAGGGGGGACTCCAAGCTATGGCTACGAGCAGTACTTC.

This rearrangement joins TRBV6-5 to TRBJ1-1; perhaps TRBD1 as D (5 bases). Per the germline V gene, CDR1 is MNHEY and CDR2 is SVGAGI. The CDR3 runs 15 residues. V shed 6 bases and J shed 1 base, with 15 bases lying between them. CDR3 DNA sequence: TGTGCCAGCAGCCGTGTGGGGGGGACGAACACTGAAGCTTTCTTT. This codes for CASSRVGGTNTEAFF.

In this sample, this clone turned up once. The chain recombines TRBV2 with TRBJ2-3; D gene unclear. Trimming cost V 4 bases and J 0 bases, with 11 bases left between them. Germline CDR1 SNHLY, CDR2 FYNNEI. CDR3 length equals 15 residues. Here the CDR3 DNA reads TGTGCCAGCAGTGTAGAAGCGACTAGCACAGATACGCAGTATTTT. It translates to CASSVEATSTDTQYF. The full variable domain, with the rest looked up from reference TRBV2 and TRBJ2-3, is EPEVTQTPSHQVTQMGQEVILRCVPISNHLYFYWYRQILGQKVEFLVSFYNNEISEKSEIFDDQFSVERPDGSNFTLKIRSTKLEDSAMYFCASSVEATSTDTQYFGPGTRLTVL.

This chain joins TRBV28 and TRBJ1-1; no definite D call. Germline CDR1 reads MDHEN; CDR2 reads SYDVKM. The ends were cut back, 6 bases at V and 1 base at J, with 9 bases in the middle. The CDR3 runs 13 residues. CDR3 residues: CASRPPGNTEAFF. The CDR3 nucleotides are TGTGCCAGCAGACCCCCGGGGAACACTGAAGCTTTCTTT.

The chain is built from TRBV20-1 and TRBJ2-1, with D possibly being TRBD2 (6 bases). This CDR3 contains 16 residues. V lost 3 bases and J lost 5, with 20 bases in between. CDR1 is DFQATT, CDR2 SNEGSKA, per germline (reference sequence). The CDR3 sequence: CSASSPGRHLDNEQFF. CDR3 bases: TGCAGTGCTAGTTCACCCGGGAGACACCTGGACAATGAGCAGTTCTTC.

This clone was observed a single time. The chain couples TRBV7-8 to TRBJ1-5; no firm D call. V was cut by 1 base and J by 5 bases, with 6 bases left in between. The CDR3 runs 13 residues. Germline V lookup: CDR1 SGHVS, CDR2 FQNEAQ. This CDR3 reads CASSLGLDQPQHF. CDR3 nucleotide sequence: TGTGCCAGCAGCTTAGGTCTCGATCAGCCCCAGCATTTT.

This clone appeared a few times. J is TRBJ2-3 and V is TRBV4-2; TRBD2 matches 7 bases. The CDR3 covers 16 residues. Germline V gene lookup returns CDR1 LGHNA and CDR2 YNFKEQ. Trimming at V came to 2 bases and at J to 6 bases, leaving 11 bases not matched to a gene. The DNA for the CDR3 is TGTGCCAGCAGCCAAACCCCGGCTAGCGGTTTCGATACGCAGTATTTT. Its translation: CASSQTPASGFDTQYF.

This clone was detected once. The CDR3 bases are TGTGCCAGCAGGGCCCGGGGACAGGGCTATGGCTACACCTTC. Its translation: CASRARGQGYGYTF. The gene calls are TRBV6-5 and TRBJ1-2, with 9 nucleotides matching TRBD1. V lost 6 bases and J lost 4; bases outside the gene matches: 6. The CDR3 extends over 14 amino acids. Germline-derived CDR1 and CDR2 are MNHEY and SVGAGI.

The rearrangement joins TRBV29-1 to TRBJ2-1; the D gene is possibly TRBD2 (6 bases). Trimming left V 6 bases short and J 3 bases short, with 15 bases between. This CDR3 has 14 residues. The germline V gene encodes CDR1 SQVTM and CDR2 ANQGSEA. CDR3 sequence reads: CSVKRRELYNEQFF. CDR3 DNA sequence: TGCAGCGTAAAACGGCGGGAACTCTACAATGAGCAGTTCTTC.

The CDR3 nucleotides are TGTGCCAGCAGCTCTTTTTGGACAGCCCCCTCCTACGAGCAGTACTTC. Protein product: CASSSFWTAPSYEQYF. The rearrangement joins TRBV5-8 to TRBJ2-7; D might be TRBD1 (6 bases). Trimming removed 3 bases from V and 0 bases from J, with 16 bases in between. The CDR3 spans 16 residues. CDR1 SGHTS and CDR2 YDEGEE come from the germline V gene. Full variable domain (outside the CDR3, taken from reference TRBV5-8 and TRBJ2-7): EAGVTQSPTHLIKTRGQQATLRCSPISGHTSVYWYQQALGLGLQFLLWYDEGEERNRGNFPPRFSGRQFPNYSSELNVNALELEDSALYLCASSSFWTAPSYEQYFGPGTRLTVT.

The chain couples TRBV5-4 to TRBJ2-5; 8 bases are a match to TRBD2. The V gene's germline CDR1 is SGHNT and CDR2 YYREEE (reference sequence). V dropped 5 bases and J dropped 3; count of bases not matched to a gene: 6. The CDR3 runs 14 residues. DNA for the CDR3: TGTGCCAGCAGGGCCGGGACTAGGGAAGAGACCCAGTACTTC. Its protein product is CASRAGTREETQYF.

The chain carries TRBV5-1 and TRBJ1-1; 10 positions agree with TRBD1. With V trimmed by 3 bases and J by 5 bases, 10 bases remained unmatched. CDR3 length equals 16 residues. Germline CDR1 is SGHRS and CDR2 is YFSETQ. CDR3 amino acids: CASSSGQGGLGTEAFF. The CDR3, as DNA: TGCGCCAGCAGCTCCGGACAGGGGGGATTGGGGACTGAAGCTTTCTTT.

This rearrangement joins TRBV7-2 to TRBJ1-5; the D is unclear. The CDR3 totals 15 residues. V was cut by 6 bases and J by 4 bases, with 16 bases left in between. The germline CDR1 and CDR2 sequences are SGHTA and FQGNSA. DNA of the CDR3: TGTGCCAGCAGTCGAGACTCCCGCGGAAATCAGCCCCAGCATTTT. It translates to CASSRDSRGNQPQHF.

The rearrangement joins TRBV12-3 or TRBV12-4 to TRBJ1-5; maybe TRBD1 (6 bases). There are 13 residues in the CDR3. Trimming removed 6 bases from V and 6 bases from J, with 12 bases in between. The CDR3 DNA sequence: TGTGCCAGCAGCCACGGACAGCTTCAGCCCCAGCATTTT. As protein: CASSHGQLQPQHF.

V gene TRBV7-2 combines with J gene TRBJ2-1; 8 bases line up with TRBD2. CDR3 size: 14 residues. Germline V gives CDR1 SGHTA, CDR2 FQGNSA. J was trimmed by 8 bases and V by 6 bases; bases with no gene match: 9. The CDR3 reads CASSVGRGGDEQFF. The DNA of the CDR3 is TGTGCCAGCAGTGTCGGGAGGGGAGGCGATGAGCAGTTCTTC.

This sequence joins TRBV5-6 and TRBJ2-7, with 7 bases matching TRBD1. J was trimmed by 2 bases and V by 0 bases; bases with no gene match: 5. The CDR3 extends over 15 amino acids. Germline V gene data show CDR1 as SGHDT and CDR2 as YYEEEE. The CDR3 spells CASSLGGQPPYEQYF. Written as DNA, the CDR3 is TGTGCCAGCAGCTTGGGGGGACAGCCGCCCTACGAGCAGTACTTC.

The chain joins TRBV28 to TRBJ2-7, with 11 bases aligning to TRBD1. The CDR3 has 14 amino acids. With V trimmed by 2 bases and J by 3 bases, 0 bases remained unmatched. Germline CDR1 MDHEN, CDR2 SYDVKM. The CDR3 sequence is CASSLGTGGYEQYF. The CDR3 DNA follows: TGTGCCAGCAGTTTAGGGACAGGGGGCTACGAGCAGTACTTC.

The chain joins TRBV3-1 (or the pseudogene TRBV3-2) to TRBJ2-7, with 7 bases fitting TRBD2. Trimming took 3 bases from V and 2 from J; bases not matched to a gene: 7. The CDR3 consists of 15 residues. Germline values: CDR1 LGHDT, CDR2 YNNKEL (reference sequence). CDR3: CASSHGLAVTYEQYF. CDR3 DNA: TGTGCCAGCAGCCACGGCCTAGCGGTAACCTACGAGCAGTACTTC.

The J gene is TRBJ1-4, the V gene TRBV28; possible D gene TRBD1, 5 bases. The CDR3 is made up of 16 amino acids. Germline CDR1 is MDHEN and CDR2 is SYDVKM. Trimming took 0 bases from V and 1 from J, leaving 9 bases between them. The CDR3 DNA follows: TGTGCCAGCAGTTTATGGGGGCAGGGAACTAATGAAAAACTGTTTTTT. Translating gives CASSLWGQGTNEKLFF.

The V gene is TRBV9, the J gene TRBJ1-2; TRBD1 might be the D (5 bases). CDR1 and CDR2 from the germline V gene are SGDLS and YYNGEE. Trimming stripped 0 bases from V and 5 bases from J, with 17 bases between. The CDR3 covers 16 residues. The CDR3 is CASSVEAGGVRYGYTF. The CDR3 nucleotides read TGTGCCAGCAGCGTAGAGGCCGGGGGGGTCAGGTATGGCTACACCTTC.

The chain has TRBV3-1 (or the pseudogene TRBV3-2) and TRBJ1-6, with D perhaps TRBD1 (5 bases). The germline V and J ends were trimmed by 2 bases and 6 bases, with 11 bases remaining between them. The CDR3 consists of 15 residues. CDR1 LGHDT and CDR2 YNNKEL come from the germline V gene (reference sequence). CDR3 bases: TGTGCCAGCAGCCAACTAACAGGCCCTAATTCACCCCTCCACTTT. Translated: CASSQLTGPNSPLHF.

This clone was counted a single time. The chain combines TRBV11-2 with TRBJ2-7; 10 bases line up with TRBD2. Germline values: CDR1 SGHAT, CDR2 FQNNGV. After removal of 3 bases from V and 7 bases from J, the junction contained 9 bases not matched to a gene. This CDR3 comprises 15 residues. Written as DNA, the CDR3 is TGTGCCAGCAGCTTCGCCCTAGCGGGAGTCGGGGAGCAGTACTTC. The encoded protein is CASSFALAGVGEQYF.

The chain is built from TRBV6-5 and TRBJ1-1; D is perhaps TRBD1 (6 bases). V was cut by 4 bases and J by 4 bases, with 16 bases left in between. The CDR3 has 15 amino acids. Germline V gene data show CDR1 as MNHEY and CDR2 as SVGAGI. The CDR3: CASSSRPQGSTEAFF. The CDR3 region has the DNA TGTGCCAGCAGTTCACGGCCGCAGGGGAGCACTGAAGCTTTCTTT.

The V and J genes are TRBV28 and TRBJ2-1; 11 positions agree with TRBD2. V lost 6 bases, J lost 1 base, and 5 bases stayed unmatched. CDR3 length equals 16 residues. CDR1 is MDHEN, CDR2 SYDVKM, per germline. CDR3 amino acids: CASSSSSGRSYNEQFF. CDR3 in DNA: TGTGCCAGCAGCTCCTCTAGCGGGAGGTCCTACAATGAGCAGTTCTTC. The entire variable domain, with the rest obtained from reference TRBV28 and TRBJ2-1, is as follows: DVKVTQSSRYLVKRTGEKVFLECVQDMDHENMFWYRQDPGLGLRLIYFSYDVKMKEKGDIPEGYSVSREKKERFSLILESASTNQTSMYLCASSSSSGRSYNEQFFGPGTRLTVL.

The CDR3 coding sequence is TGTGCCAGCAGCCCCTTTGGGGGGCGGGGGGAAAAACTGTTTTTT. Protein sequence: CASSPFGGRGEKLFF. This chain joins TRBV9 and TRBJ1-4, with D possibly being TRBD1 (6 bases). This CDR3 region has 15 residues. Trimming left V 4 bases short and J 8 bases short, with 18 bases between. The germline CDR1 and CDR2 sequences are SGDLS and YYNGEE.

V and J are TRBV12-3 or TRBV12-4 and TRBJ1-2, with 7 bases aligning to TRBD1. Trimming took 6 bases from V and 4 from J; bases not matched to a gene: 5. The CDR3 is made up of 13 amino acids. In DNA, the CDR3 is TGTGCCAGCAGGCAGACAGGGCTCTATGGCTACACCTTC. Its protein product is CASRQTGLYGYTF.